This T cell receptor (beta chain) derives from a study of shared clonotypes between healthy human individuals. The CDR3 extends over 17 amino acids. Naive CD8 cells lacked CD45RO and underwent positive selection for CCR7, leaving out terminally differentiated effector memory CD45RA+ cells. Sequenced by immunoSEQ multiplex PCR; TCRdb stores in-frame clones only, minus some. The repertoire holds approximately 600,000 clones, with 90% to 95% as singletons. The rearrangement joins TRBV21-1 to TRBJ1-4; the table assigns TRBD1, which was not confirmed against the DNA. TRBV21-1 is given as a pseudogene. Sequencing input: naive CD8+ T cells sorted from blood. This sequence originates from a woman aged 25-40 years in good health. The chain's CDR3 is CASSKVYSQGANEKLFF. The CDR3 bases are TGTGCCAGCAGCAAAGTATATAGTCAGGGGGCGAATGAAAAACTGTTTTTT.